These T cell receptor beta chains were read from a single sample in a study of T cells in localized non-small cell lung cancer. Repertoires were generated with immunoSEQ multiplex PCR, while TCRdb's copy carries only in-frame clones and drops some. The sample lists approximately 150,000 clones; 89% were seen once. Here the sequenced sample was peripheral blood, taken before any cancer treatment. These TCRs come from a female donor older than 55 with stage I lung adenocarcinoma. Both conserved end residues are part of each CDR3. D genes are given only for firm matches. The size entry is marked missing in some rows and otherwise reads once, few, many or a size class.

TRBJ1-5	TRBV2	.	few	TGTGCCAGCAGTCCGACAGGCAATCAGCCCCAGCATTTT	CASSPTGNQPQHF
TRBJ2-1	TRBV5-1	.	.	TGCGCCAGCAGCTTAGTACCCATTGCTTACAATGAGCAGTTCTTC	CASSLVPIAYNEQFF
TRBJ2-7	TRBV14	TRBD1	.	TGTGCCAGCAGCCAATTTACAGGTGTTCGGGGACAGGGGCGAGGCGAGCAGTACTTC	CASSQFTGVRGQGRGEQYF
TRBJ2-1	TRBV7-2	.	.	TGTGCCAGCAGCTTCGGGGGCCCGCCAACTAACAATGAGCAGTTCTTC	CASSFGGPPTNNEQFF
TRBJ1-2	TRBV19	.	.	TGTGCCAGTAGTATAGATAAGGTTTTCGGCTATGGCTACACCTTC	CASSIDKVFGYGYTF
TRBJ1-2	TRBV28	.	.	TGTGCCAGCAGGTCGGAGTTAGCTAACTATGGCTACACCTTC	CASRSELANYGYTF
TRBJ2-7	TRBV18	.	.	TGTGCCAGCTCCGTCTCCTACGAGCAGTACTTC	CASSVSYEQYF
TRBJ2-2	TRBV2	TRBD1	.	TGTGCCAGCACCGGGACAGCTGGCACCGGGGAGCTGTTTTTT	CASTGTAGTGELFF
TRBJ2-3	TRBV7-9	.	.	TGTGCCAGCAGCCCAGTAACAGATACGCAGTATTTT	CASSPVTDTQYF
TRBJ1-1	TRBV4-1	.	once	TGCGCCAGCAGCCAAGTGAGGGGGAACACTGAAGCTTTCTTT	CASSQVRGNTEAFF
TRBJ2-1	TRBV19	.	.	TGTGCCAGTAGTATTAGGGCAGGGAACTCCTACAATGAGCAGTTCTTC	CASSIRAGNSYNEQFF
TRBJ2-2	TRBV19	TRBD1	few	TGTGCCAGTACCAGGACAGGGCCCGGGGAGCTGTTTTTT	CASTRTGPGELFF
TRBJ2-3	TRBV28	TRBD2	.	TGTGCCAGCACTATTTTGACTAGCGGGAGAACAGATACGCAGTATTTT	CASTILTSGRTDTQYF
TRBJ1-4	TRBV18	TRBD1	.	TGTGCCAGCTCACCCGAGACAGGGAAGAATGAAAAACTGTTTTTT	CASSPETGKNEKLFF
TRBJ2-3	TRBV13	TRBD2	.	TGTGCCAGCAGCTTAGGACTAGCGACCACAGATACGCAGTATTTT	CASSLGLATTDTQYF
TRBJ2-3	TRBV4-2	.	.	TGTGCCAGCAGCCCAAGGACAGTCAACACAGATACGCAGTATTTT	CASSPRTVNTDTQYF
TRBJ2-7	TRBV25-1	.	.	TGTGCCAGCAGTGAACCCCCCCCCAGGGACCACGAGCAGTACTTC	CASSEPPPRDHEQYF
TRBJ2-3	TRBV27	TRBD2	.	TGTGCCAGCAGTTTAGGCGGGAGTCTCATTGATACGCAGTATTTT	CASSLGGSLIDTQYF
TRBJ1-2	TRBV5-5	TRBD1	.	TGTGCCAGCAGCTTGCAGGGGGCTAACTATGGCTACACCTTC	CASSLQGANYGYTF
TRBJ2-1	TRBV5-6	.	.	TGTGCCAGCAGCCCGCAGGGGGGCCCTAGCATCTACAATGAGCAGTTCTTC	CASSPQGGPSIYNEQFF
TRBJ1-1	TRBV10-3	.	.	TGTGCCATCAGTGTAAGTGCTAACACTGAAGCTTTCTTT	CAISVSANTEAFF
TRBJ2-1	TRBV7-9	.	.	TGTGCCAGCAGCTTAGACAATTACAATGAGCAGTTCTTC	CASSLDNYNEQFF
TRBJ1-1	TRBV18	TRBD1	few	TGTGCCAGCTCCCCAACAGGGGTGGGCACTGAAGCTTTCTTT	CASSPTGVGTEAFF
TRBJ2-5	TRBV6-5	.	.	TGTGCCAGCAGTCCCCAACAGGTACCAGAGACCCAGTACTTC	CASSPQQVPETQYF